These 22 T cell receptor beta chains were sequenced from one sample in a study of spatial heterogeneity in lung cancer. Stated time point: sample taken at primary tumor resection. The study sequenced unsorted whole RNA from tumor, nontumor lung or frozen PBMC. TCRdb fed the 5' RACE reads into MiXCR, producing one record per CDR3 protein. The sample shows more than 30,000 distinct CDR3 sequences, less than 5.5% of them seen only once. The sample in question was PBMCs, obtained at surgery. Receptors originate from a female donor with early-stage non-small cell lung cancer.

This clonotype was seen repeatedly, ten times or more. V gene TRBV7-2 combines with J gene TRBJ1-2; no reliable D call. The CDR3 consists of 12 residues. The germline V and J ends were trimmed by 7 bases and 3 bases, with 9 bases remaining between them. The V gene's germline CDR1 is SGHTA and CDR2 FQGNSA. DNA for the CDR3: TGTGCCAGCAAGGAACTGCACTATGGCTACACCTTC. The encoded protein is CASKELHYGYTF.

This chain's CDR3 is CASTDFRGELFF. The DNA for the CDR3 is TGTGCCAGCACGGACTTTAGAGGGGAGCTGTTTTTT. V and J are TRBV6-2 or TRBV6-3 and TRBJ2-2; D is perhaps TRBD2 (5 bases). The germline gives CDR1 MNHEY, CDR2 SVGEGT. V was pared by 7 bases and J by 8 bases, with 11 bases between. There are 12 residues in the CDR3.

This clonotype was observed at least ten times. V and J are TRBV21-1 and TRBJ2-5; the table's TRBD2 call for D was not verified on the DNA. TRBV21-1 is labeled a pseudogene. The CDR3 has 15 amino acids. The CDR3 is CARRPSDIGQETQYF. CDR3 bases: TGTGCCAGGAGACCTAGCGACATAGGCCAAGAGACCCAGTACTTC.

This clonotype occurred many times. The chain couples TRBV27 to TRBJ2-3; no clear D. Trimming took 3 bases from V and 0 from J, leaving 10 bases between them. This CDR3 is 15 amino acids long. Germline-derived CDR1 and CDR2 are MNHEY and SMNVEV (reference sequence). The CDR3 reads CASSFLTSSTDTQYF. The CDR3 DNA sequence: TGTGCCAGCAGTTTTCTCACTTCTAGCACAGATACGCAGTATTTT.

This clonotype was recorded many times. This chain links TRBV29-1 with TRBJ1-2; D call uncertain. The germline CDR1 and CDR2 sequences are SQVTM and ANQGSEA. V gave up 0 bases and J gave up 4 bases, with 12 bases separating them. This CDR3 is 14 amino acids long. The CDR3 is CSVEEDEGIYGYTF. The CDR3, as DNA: TGCAGCGTTGAAGAGGATGAGGGAATCTATGGCTACACCTTC.

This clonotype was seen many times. CDR3 in amino acids: CASSRVPLEITSTDTQYF. CDR3 DNA sequence: TGTGCCAGCAGCCGAGTTCCTCTGGAAATAACTAGCACAGATACGCAGTATTTT. V gene TRBV7-2 combines with J gene TRBJ2-3; no reliable D call. V dropped 5 bases and J dropped 0 bases, with 21 bases sitting between them. Germline values: CDR1 SGHTA, CDR2 FQGNSA. This CDR3 region has 18 residues.

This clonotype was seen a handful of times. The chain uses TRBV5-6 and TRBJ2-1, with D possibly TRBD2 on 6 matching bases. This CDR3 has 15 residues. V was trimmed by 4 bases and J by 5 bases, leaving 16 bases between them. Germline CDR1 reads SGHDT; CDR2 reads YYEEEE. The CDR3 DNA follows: TGTGCCAGCAGCCCAGTTGCGCGGGGTAACAATGAGCAGTTCTTC. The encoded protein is CASSPVARGNNEQFF.

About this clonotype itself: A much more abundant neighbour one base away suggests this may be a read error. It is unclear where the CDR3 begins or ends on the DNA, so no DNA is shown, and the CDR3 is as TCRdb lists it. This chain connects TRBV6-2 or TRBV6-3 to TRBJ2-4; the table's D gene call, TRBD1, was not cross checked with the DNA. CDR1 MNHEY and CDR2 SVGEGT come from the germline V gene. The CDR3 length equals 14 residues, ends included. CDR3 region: CASSYWGRGNIQDF.

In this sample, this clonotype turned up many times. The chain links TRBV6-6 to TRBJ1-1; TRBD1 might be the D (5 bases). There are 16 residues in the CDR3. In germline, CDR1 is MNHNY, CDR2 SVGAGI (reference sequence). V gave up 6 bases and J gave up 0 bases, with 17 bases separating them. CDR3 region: CASSTQRGSVNTEAFF. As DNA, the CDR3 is TGTGCCAGCAGCACCCAGCGGGGGAGCGTGAACACTGAAGCTTTCTTT.

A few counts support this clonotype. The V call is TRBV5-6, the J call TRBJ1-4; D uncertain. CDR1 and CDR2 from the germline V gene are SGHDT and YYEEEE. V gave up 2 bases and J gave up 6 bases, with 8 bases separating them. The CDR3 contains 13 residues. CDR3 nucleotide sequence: TGTGCCAGCAGCTTCGCCTGGGATGAAAAACTGTTTTTT. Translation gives CASSFAWDEKLFF.

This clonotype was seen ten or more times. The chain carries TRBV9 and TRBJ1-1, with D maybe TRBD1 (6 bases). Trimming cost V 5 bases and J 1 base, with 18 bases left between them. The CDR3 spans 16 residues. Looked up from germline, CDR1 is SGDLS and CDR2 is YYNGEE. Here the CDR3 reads CASSANNRAPNTEAFF. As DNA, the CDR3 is TGTGCCAGCAGTGCGAACAACAGGGCCCCGAACACTGAAGCTTTCTTT.

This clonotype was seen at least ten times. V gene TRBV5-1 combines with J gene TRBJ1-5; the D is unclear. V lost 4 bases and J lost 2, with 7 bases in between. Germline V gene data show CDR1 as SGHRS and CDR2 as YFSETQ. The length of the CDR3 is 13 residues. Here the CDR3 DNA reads TGCGCCAGCAGCGACGAAGGCAATCAGCCCCAGCATTTT. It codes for CASSDEGNQPQHF.

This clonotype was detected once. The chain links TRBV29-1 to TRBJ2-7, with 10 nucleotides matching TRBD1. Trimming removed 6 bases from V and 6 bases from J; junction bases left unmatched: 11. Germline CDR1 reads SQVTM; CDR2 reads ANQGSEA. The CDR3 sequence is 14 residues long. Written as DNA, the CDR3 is TGCAGCGTGGGACAGGGGATGCCCGTCGGCGAGCAGTACTTC. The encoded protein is CSVGQGMPVGEQYF.

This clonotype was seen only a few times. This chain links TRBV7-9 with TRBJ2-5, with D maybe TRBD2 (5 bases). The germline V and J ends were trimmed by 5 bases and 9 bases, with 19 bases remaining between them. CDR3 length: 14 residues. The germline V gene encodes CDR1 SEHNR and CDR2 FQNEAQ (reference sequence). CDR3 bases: TGTGCCAGCAGCAAACCGGAGTCCTTGCGGGCCCAGTACTTC. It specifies CASSKPESLRAQYF. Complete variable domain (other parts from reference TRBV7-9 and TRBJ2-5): DTGVSQNPRHKITKRGQNVTFRCDPISEHNRLYWYRQTLGQGPEFLTYFQNEAQLEKSRLLSDRFSAERPKGSFSTLEIQRTEQGDSAMYLCASSKPESLRAQYFGPGTRLLVL.

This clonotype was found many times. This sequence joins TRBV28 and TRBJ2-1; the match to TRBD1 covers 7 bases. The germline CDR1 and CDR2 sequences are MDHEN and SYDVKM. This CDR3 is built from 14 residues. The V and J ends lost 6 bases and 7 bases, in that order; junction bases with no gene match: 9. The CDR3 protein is CASSNEMGQNEQFF. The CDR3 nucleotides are TGTGCCAGCAGCAATGAGATGGGACAGAATGAGCAGTTCTTC. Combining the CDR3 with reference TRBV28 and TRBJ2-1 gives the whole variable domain DVKVTQSSRYLVKRTGEKVFLECVQDMDHENMFWYRQDPGLGLRLIYFSYDVKMKEKGDIPEGYSVSREKKERFSLILESASTNQTSMYLCASSNEMGQNEQFFGPGTRLTVL.

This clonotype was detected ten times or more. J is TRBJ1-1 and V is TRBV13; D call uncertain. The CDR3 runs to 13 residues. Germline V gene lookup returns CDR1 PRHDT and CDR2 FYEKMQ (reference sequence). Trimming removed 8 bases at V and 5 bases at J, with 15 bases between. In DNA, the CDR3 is TGTGCCAGCCGCTCGGTCCAAGGAACTGAAGCTTTCTTT. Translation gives CASRSVQGTEAFF.

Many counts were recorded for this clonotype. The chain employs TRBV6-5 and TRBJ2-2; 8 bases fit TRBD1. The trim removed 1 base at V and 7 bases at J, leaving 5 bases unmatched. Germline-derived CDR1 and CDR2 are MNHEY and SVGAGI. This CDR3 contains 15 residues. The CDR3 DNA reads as TGTGCCAGCAGTTACTACCAGGGGGCTGACGGGGAGCTGTTTTTT. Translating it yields CASSYYQGADGELFF.

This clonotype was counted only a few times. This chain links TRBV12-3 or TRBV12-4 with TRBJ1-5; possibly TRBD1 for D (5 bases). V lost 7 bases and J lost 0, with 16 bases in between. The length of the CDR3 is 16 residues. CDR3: CASNVGPPYSNQPQHF. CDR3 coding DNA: TGTGCCAGCAATGTGGGGCCCCCCTATAGCAATCAGCCCCAGCATTTT.

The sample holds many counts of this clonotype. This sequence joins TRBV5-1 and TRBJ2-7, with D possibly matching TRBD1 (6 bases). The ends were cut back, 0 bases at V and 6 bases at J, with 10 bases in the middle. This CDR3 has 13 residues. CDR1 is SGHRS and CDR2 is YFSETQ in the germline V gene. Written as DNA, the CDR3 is TGCGCCAGCAGCTTGGAACAGGGCGGCGAGCAGTACTTC. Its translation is CASSLEQGGEQYF.

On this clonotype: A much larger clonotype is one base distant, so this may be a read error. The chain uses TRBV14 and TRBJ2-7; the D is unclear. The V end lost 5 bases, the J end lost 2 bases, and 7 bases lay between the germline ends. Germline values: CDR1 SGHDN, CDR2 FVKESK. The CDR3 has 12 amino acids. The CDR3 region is CASSYHPYEQYF. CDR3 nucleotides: TGTGCCAGCAGCTACCATCCCTACGAGCAGTACTTC.

The CDR3 spells CASSFGQPTDTQYF. CDR3 in DNA: TGTGCCAGCAGTTTTGGACAGCCCACAGATACGCAGTATTTT. The chain combines TRBV12-3 or TRBV12-4 with TRBJ2-3; weak D call: TRBD1 (6 bases). The length of the CDR3 is 14 residues. V was clipped by 3 bases and J by 2 bases, with 9 bases between them.

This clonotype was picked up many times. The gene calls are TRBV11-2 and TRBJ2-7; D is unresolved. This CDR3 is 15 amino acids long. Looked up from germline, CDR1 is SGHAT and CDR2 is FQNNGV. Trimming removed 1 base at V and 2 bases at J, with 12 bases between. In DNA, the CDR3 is TGTGCCAGCAGCTTAGCCCTAGGAGACACCTACGAGCAGTACTTC. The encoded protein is CASSLALGDTYEQYF.